These 26 T cell receptor beta chains share one sample of origin, sequenced in a study of tumor-infiltrating lymphocytes in primary liver carcinoma. TCR beta cDNA was prepared out of roughly 0.5 ug total RNA by means of a constant-region primer. It was through three nested multiplex PCR rounds of slightly modified ARM-PCR that TCR beta libraries arose. Rounds one and two of PCR, each of roughly 10 cycles, were primed with TRBV1-TRBV30 forward primers and a C-beta reverse primer. TCRdb recomputed calls from the multiplex PCR reads with MiXCR, one row per CDR3 protein. This sample has approximately 100,000 distinct CDR3 sequences; 65% to 75% occur once, and the top ten carry around 12%. Each 20-30 mg portion of unsorted bulk tissue served as the source for co-extraction of RNA and DNA. Sequencing was carried out using liver tumor tissue from sampling region 2. The subset denotes: tumor region T2, inferior pole. All receptors come from a woman aged 55-69 years with primary liver carcinoma and hepatitis B virus infection.

This clonotype was observed a handful of times. J is TRBJ1-4 and V is TRBV2; TRBD1 aligns across 7 bases. Germline CDR1 reads SNHLY; CDR2 reads FYNNEI. The CDR3 covers 17 residues. V lost 6 bases and J lost 0; bases outside the gene matches: 10. CDR3 DNA sequence: TGTGCCAGCAGAGAACAGGGGCGACATGCAACTAATGAAAAACTGTTTTTT. Its protein product is CASREQGRHATNEKLFF.

About this clonotype itself: This CDR3 fails to terminate in the conserved phenylalanine or tryptophan, so it likely reflects a read error. The gene calls are TRBV11-2 and TRBJ2-2; D gene ambiguous. This CDR3 is 11 amino acids long. The germline V and J ends were trimmed by 7 bases and 7 bases, with 7 bases remaining between them. Germline V gene data show CDR1 as SGHAT and CDR2 as FQNNGV. The DNA for the CDR3 is TGTGCCAGCAACCATAGCGGGGAGCTGTTTTCT. Translated, it gives CASNHSGELFS.

This clonotype was counted many times. This sequence joins TRBV5-5 and TRBJ2-7; D perhaps matches TRBD1 (6 bases). The germline V gene has CDR1 SGHKS and CDR2 YYEKEE (reference sequence). This CDR3 is 15 amino acids long. Trimming removed 2 bases at V and 2 bases at J, with 14 bases between. The CDR3, as DNA: TGTGCCAGCAGCTTCACCCTCCGGGACACCTACGAGCAGTACTTC. Residues: CASSFTLRDTYEQYF.

For this clonotype: Germline and junction disagree at one end, which may indicate a read error. The chain couples TRBV5-6 to TRBJ2-5; 8 nucleotides match TRBD2. The CDR3 loop spans 15 amino acids. CDR1 is SGHDT and CDR2 is YYEEEE in the germline V gene. In DNA, the CDR3 is TGTGTCAGCAGCTTCCAGCGGGAGATAATAGAGACCCAGTACTTC. Residues: CVSSFQREIIETQYF. The full variable domain, in which reference TRBV5-6 and TRBJ2-5 provide the parts outside the CDR3, is DAGVTQSPTHLIKTRGQQVTLRCSPKSGHDTVSWYQQALGQGPQFIFQYYEEEERQRGNFPDRFSGHQFPNYSSELNVNALLLGDSALYLCVSSFQREIIETQYFGPGTRLLVL.

V gene TRBV11-2 combines with J gene TRBJ1-5; D unclear. The length of the CDR3 is 14 residues. The germline CDR1 and CDR2 sequences are SGHAT and FQNNGV. With 6 bases removed from V and 4 bases from J, the gap between germline ends came to 13 bases. The CDR3, as DNA: TGTGCCAGCAGTTTTGACGGTAATAATCAGCCCCAGCATTTT. Translated, it gives CASSFDGNNQPQHF.

A word on this clonotype: The junction departs from the called germline gene at one end, perhaps through a read error. V usage is TRBV10-3 and J usage is TRBJ1-6, with a possible D match to TRBD1 (6 bases). The CDR3 covers 16 residues. Germline CDR1 reads ENHRY; CDR2 reads SYGVKD. Here the CDR3 DNA reads TGTGCCATCAATGAGTCCAATACAGGGTCGGGCTCACCCCTCCACTTT. Its protein product is CAINESNTGSGSPLHF.

Turning to this clonotype: Lacking the conserved final phenylalanine or tryptophan, this CDR3 likely reflects a read error. This chain connects TRBV11-2 to TRBJ1-2, with D possibly being TRBD1 (5 bases). This CDR3 has 17 amino acids. Deletions cut 9 bases from V and 4 bases from J, with 27 bases between. Germline CDR1 is SGHAT and CDR2 is FQNNGV. This chain's CDR3 is CASNLDPIRALRYGYTL. As DNA, the CDR3 is TGTGCCAGTAACTTAGATCCGATCAGGGCGCTGCGCTATGGCTACACCTTA.

The chain uses TRBV6-2 or TRBV6-3 and TRBJ2-3; D may be TRBD2 (6 bases). The CDR3 has 16 amino acids. The germline V gene has CDR1 MNHEY and CDR2 SVGEGT. Trimming took 2 bases from V and 6 from J, leaving 18 bases between them. This chain's CDR3 is CASSYGGWGLQDTQYF. The DNA for the CDR3 is TGTGCCAGCAGTTACGGAGGCTGGGGACTTCAGGATACGCAGTATTTT.

This sequence joins TRBV29-1 and TRBJ2-3, with D possibly being TRBD1 or TRBD2 (5 bases each). V was pared by 4 bases and J by 0 bases, with 23 bases between. Germline CDR1 SQVTM, CDR2 ANQGSEA. The CDR3 is made up of 18 amino acids. The CDR3 is CSVVALSRVVVSTDTQYF. The CDR3 bases are TGCAGCGTTGTAGCGTTGAGCAGGGTGGTGGTTAGCACAGATACGCAGTATTTT.

Points on this clonotype: The conserved phenylalanine or tryptophan is not found at the CDR3 terminus, so this likely reflects a read error. The CDR3 here is CVSSEGLAGGGQETQYS. The CDR3 DNA is TGCGTCAGCAGTGAGGGACTAGCGGGAGGAGGCCAAGAGACCCAGTACTCC. This rearrangement joins TRBV10-2 to TRBJ2-5; 15 nucleotides agree with TRBD2. The V gene's germline CDR1 is WSHSY and CDR2 SAAADI. The CDR3 sequence is 17 residues long.

With regard to this clonotype: Since a much larger clone is just one base distant, this may be a read error. V is TRBV28 and J is TRBJ2-5; tentatively, D is TRBD1 (6 bases). Germline V gene data show CDR1 as MDHEN and CDR2 as SYDVKM. This CDR3 region has 14 residues. The CDR3 region is CAGSLPGAVKTQYF. CDR3 nucleotides: TGTGCCGGCAGTTTACCAGGGGCGGTGAAGACCCAGTACTTC.

In this sample, this clonotype turned up once. This could be a read error, since a much larger clone is one nucleotide away. This chain connects TRBV7-8 to TRBJ2-7; D remains unclear. This CDR3 comprises 12 residues. Germline V gene data show CDR1 as SGHVS and CDR2 as FQNEAQ. CDR3 loop: CASSFGLYGQYF. CDR3 DNA sequence: TGTGCCAGCAGCTTCGGGCTCTACGGGCAGTACTTC.

The chain's CDR3 is CASSLVAASGETQYF. The CDR3 nucleotides read TGTGCCAGCAGCTTAGTCGCCGCTAGCGGGGAGACCCAGTACTTC. The gene calls are TRBV7-9 and TRBJ2-5; 8 bases line up with TRBD2. The CDR3 has 15 residues. Trimming cost V 1 base and J 5 bases; bases outside gene matches: 6. CDR1 and CDR2 from the germline V gene are SEHNR and FQNEAQ (reference sequence).

As to this clonotype: A much larger clone differs by one base, so this may be a read error. In this CDR3 the conserved last residue, phenylalanine or tryptophan, is missing, so a read error is likely. The chain links TRBV5-6 to TRBJ2-1, with 8 bases aligning to TRBD2. Germline V gives CDR1 SGHDT, CDR2 YYEEEE. The CDR3 has 16 residues. J gave up 0 bases and V 4 bases, and 6 bases lay outside the gene matches. The CDR3 DNA follows: TGTGCCAGCAGCCCGCGAAGCGGGAGCTCCTACAATGAGCAGTTCTTG. It translates to CASSPRSGSSYNEQFL.

In regard to this clonotype: The junction differs from germline at one of its ends, possibly a read error. The chain is built from TRBV11-2 and TRBJ2-5; D is undetermined. The V gene's germline CDR1 is SGHAT and CDR2 FQNNGV. This CDR3 is built from 15 residues. CDR3 nucleotide sequence: TGTGCCATCAGTCAACGCAATCTTATCCAGGAGATCCAGTACTTC. It translates to CAISQRNLIQEIQYF.

Notes on this clonotype: Germline is not matched at one junction end, which may reflect a read error. The chain joins TRBV11-2 to TRBJ1-4, with D perhaps matching TRBD1 (5 bases). The CDR3 contains 15 residues. In germline, CDR1 is SGHAT, CDR2 FQNNGV. This chain's CDR3 is CASSSGLGINEKLIF. CDR3 bases: TGTGCCAGCAGCTCGGGACTCGGGATTAATGAAAAACTGATTTTT.

As concerns this clonotype: An end of the junction does not agree with germline; a read error may underlie this. The J gene is TRBJ2-2, the V gene TRBV28; D remains unclear. Germline CDR1 is MDHEN and CDR2 is SYDVKM. The CDR3 loop spans 13 amino acids. The CDR3 sequence: CVSSLDGTGELFF. CDR3 nucleotide sequence: TGTGTCAGCAGTTTAGATGGCACCGGGGAGCTGTTTTTT.

A note on this clonotype: The junction and the germline gene differ at one end; a read error may be behind it. The CDR3, as DNA: TGTGACAGCAGTTACTTACAGGGGCCCAGTTACGAGCGGTACTTC. Translating gives CDSSYLQGPSYERYF. V usage is TRBV7-8 and J usage is TRBJ2-7; the match to TRBD1 covers 7 bases. This CDR3 region has 15 residues. CDR1 is SGHVS, CDR2 FQNEAQ, per germline. Combining the CDR3 with reference TRBV7-8 and TRBJ2-7 gives the whole variable domain GAGVSQSPRYKVAKRGQDVALRCDPISGHVSLFWYQQALGQGPEFLTYFQNEAQLDKSGLPSDRFFAERPEGSVSTLKIQRTQQEDSAVYLCDSSYLQGPSYERYFGPGTRLTVT.

Concerning this clonotype: No conserved phenylalanine or tryptophan ends this CDR3, so it is likely a read error. This chain joins TRBV7-9 and TRBJ2-2; D possibly corresponds to TRBD2 (6 bases). V was shortened by 2 bases and J by 8 bases, with 15 bases between the two germline ends. The CDR3 covers 15 residues. CDR1 SEHNR and CDR2 FQNEAQ come from the germline V gene (reference sequence). The CDR3 here is CASSLYAGSTGELFL. The CDR3 nucleotides are TGTGCCAGCAGCTTATACGCGGGAAGCACAGGGGAGCTGTTTTTA.

Of note for this clonotype: A junction end diverges from the germline sequence, so it may reflect a read error. J is TRBJ2-3 and V is TRBV11-2; 14 bases line up with TRBD2. CDR3 size: 16 residues. The germline V gene encodes CDR1 SGHAT and CDR2 FQNNGV. The CDR3 protein is CASSLGTSGSTDTQYF. The CDR3 DNA is TGTGCCAGCAGTCTAGGGACTAGCGGGAGCACAGATACGCAGTACTTT.

This clonotype has only one observation. CDR3 DNA sequence: TGCGCCATCAGTTATAGCGGGGGTAGCTCCTACAATGAGCAGTTCTTC. Residues: CAISYSGGSSYNEQFF. This chain links TRBV5-1 with TRBJ2-1; TRBD2 matches at 9 bases. The germline CDR1 and CDR2 sequences are SGHRS and YFSETQ. CDR3 length: 16 amino acids. The J segment lost 0 bases and the V segment lost 9 bases, leaving 10 bases of the junction unmatched. Looking up the rest from reference TRBV5-1 and TRBJ2-1 gives the full variable domain: KAGVTQTPRYLIKTRGQQVTLSCSPISGHRSVSWYQQTPGQGLQFLFEYFSETQRNKGNFPGRFSGRQFSNSRSEMNVSTLELGDSALYLCAISYSGGSSYNEQFFGPGTRLTVL.

A note on this clonotype: The conserved final phenylalanine or tryptophan is absent from the CDR3, which likely points to a read error. The rearrangement joins TRBV6-6 to TRBJ2-5, with D unresolved. V lost 7 bases and J 4 bases, leaving 16 bases between the germline ends. Germline loops: CDR1 MNHNY, CDR2 SVGAGI (reference sequence). CDR3 length: 14 amino acids. CDR3 DNA: TGTGCCAGCACCGCCAGTGAAGCCAGAGAGACCCAGTACCTT. Translating it yields CASTASEARETQYL.

This clonotype was counted at least ten times. The chain couples TRBV6-6 to TRBJ1-2, with TRBD1 as a possible D gene (6 bases). V lost 5 bases and J 2 bases, leaving 12 bases between the germline ends. Germline CDR1 reads MNHNY; CDR2 reads SVGAGI (reference sequence). The CDR3 extends over 14 amino acids. The CDR3 nucleotides read TGTGCCAGCAGTCGGGGACACCTGAACTATGGCTACACCTTC. It codes for CASSRGHLNYGYTF.

The gene calls are TRBV29-1 and TRBJ2-7; weak D call: TRBD2 (6 bases). V was pared by 5 bases and J by 4 bases, with 18 bases between. The CDR3 sequence is 14 residues long. Germline lookup yields CDR1 SQVTM and CDR2 ANQGSEA. The CDR3 DNA follows: TGCAGCGTTTCCCTAGGTACTAGCAGGTACGAGCAGTACTTC. Translating it yields CSVSLGTSRYEQYF.

With respect to this clonotype: This could be a read error, since a much larger clone is one nucleotide away. The CDR3 does not end in the conserved phenylalanine or tryptophan, so this is likely a read error. The chain employs TRBV30 and TRBJ2-7; TRBD2 agrees at 8 bases. CDR3 length equals 14 residues. Germline CDR1 reads GTSNPN; CDR2 reads SVGIG (reference sequence). J gave up 2 bases and V 0 bases, and 3 bases lay outside the gene matches. CDR3 amino acids: CAWSVSGSTYEQYL. CDR3 DNA: TGTGCCTGGAGTGTAAGCGGGAGCACCTACGAGCAGTACTTA.

For this clonotype: The missing conserved phenylalanine or tryptophan at the end of this CDR3 makes a read error likely. The chain uses TRBV6-5 and TRBJ2-6; unclear D gene. The CDR3 sequence is 17 residues long. Germline V gene sequence: CDR1 MNHEY, CDR2 SVGAGI. CDR3 sequence reads: CASSYDTGPSGANVLTL. CDR3 nucleotide sequence: TGTGCTAGCAGTTACGATACGGGTCCTTCTGGGGCCAACGTCCTGACTTTA.